The rows below give T cell receptor beta chains drawn from one sample of a study of blood T cell repertoires in COVID-19. The table came from immunoSEQ multiplex PCR; TCRdb's copy has only in-frame clones and leaves some out. The sample contains about 100,000 clones, 88% of which appear only once. The sequenced sample consisted of peripheral blood. These receptor sequences come from an older woman with acute or convalescent COVID-19. CDR3s include the opening cysteine and the closing phenylalanine or tryptophan.

cdr3_aa: CASSVARGPGNTIYF
v_call: TRBV9
cdr3_length: 15

cdr3_aa: CASSLEQGHGYTF
v_call: TRBV5-4
cdr3_length: 13

cdr3_aa: CASSQPPGGEAFF
v_call: TRBV3-1/TRBV3-2
cdr3_length: 13

cdr3_aa: CASSGTLSSYNEQFF
v_call: TRBV9
cdr3_length: 15

cdr3_aa: CASSTRTGSNYGYTF
v_call: TRBV19
cdr3_length: 15

cdr3_aa: CSACYAGGGTEAFF
v_call: TRBV29-1
cdr3_length: 14

cdr3_aa: CASTQTGPTYEQYF
v_call: TRBV28
cdr3_length: 14

cdr3_aa: CASSVPGGVGGYTF
v_call: TRBV9
cdr3_length: 14

cdr3_aa: CAWSVSPLVYTF
v_call: TRBV30
cdr3_length: 12

cdr3_aa: CASRRIAGGYNEQFF
v_call: TRBV2
cdr3_length: 15

cdr3_aa: CASSLYRLRGNNEQFF
v_call: TRBV5-1
cdr3_length: 16

cdr3_aa: CASSPLRTADSNQPQHF
v_call: TRBV18
cdr3_length: 17

cdr3_aa: CASSSGTYNEQFF
v_call: TRBV7-9
cdr3_length: 13

cdr3_aa: CASSRGGADEKLFF
v_call: TRBV11-3
cdr3_length: 14

cdr3_aa: CASSLAGGPNNEQFF
v_call: TRBV5-1
cdr3_length: 15

cdr3_aa: CASSSAGGTPNEKLFF
v_call: TRBV28
cdr3_length: 16

cdr3_aa: CASRGLAFYNEQFF
v_call: TRBV28
cdr3_length: 14

cdr3_aa: CASRATGQTGEKLFF
v_call: TRBV6-5
cdr3_length: 15

cdr3_aa: CATGRPNTGELFF
v_call: TRBV24-1
cdr3_length: 13

cdr3_aa: CSVEAENTEAFF
v_call: TRBV29-1
cdr3_length: 12

cdr3_aa: CAGYRRNTEAFF
v_call: TRBV30
cdr3_length: 12

cdr3_aa: CASSDGTGGGYTF
v_call: TRBV9
cdr3_length: 13

cdr3_aa: CASSPGTGVVDTEAFF
v_call: TRBV5-1
cdr3_length: 16

cdr3_aa: CASTLIPGGTDTQYF
v_call: TRBV28
cdr3_length: 15

cdr3_aa: CASSGGTSGRASGETQYF
v_call: TRBV5-1
cdr3_length: 18

cdr3_aa: CASSLKGEGYEQYF
v_call: TRBV5-4
cdr3_length: 14

cdr3_aa: CASSQLWGRGENIQYF
v_call: TRBV3-1/TRBV3-2
cdr3_length: 16

cdr3_aa: CASSGPGQGAAGELFF
v_call: TRBV7-3
cdr3_length: 16

cdr3_aa: CATSDPTGTGTNGELFF
v_call: TRBV24-1
cdr3_length: 17

cdr3_aa: CASSEWSGATNEKLFF
v_call: TRBV25-1
cdr3_length: 16

cdr3_aa: CAAGQGVRSYTF
v_call: TRBV6-6
cdr3_length: 12

cdr3_aa: CASSPWTGGAVVNEQFF
v_call: TRBV13
cdr3_length: 17

cdr3_aa: CASIKNTEAFF
v_call: TRBV6-5
cdr3_length: 11

cdr3_aa: CASSLTGTPNTEAFF
v_call: TRBV19
cdr3_length: 15

cdr3_aa: CATSSIGVGEQFF
v_call: TRBV15
cdr3_length: 13

cdr3_aa: CASSPQTEGAFEKLFF
v_call: TRBV3-1/TRBV3-2
cdr3_length: 16

cdr3_aa: CASKLRAGNTEAFF
v_call: TRBV6-5
cdr3_length: 14

cdr3_aa: CASSFGTDTYGEQFF
v_call: TRBV27
cdr3_length: 15

cdr3_aa: CATRVGTGDTEAFF
v_call: TRBV15
cdr3_length: 14

cdr3_aa: CATGQGGNQPQHF
v_call: TRBV19
cdr3_length: 13

cdr3_aa: CASSSVGGPQPQHF
v_call: TRBV5-5
cdr3_length: 14

cdr3_aa: CASTGGYEQFF
v_call: TRBV12-3/TRBV12-4
cdr3_length: 11

cdr3_aa: CASSPGTGVPNQPQHF
v_call: TRBV9
cdr3_length: 16

cdr3_aa: CASSLEGLAGTYTDTQYF
v_call: TRBV5-1
cdr3_length: 18

cdr3_aa: CASSLGGQGANVLTF
v_call: TRBV5-1
cdr3_length: 15

cdr3_aa: CATHTDTQYF
v_call: TRBV28
cdr3_length: 10

cdr3_aa: CASSLHYSSYNEQFF
v_call: TRBV19
cdr3_length: 15

cdr3_aa: CASSPGGQETQYF
v_call: TRBV5-1
cdr3_length: 13

cdr3_aa: CAWSPRTGVRQPQHF
v_call: TRBV30
cdr3_length: 15

cdr3_aa: CASTTDRLREQYF
v_call: TRBV2
cdr3_length: 13

cdr3_aa: CASNPSRGTGELFF
v_call: TRBV19
cdr3_length: 14

cdr3_aa: CASSRDSGVEQFF
v_call: TRBV3-1/TRBV3-2
cdr3_length: 13

cdr3_aa: CASSPGLANDEQFF
v_call: TRBV27
cdr3_length: 14

cdr3_aa: CASSLDRGEETQYF
v_call: TRBV5-1
cdr3_length: 14

cdr3_aa: CSVASGRRSYNEQFF
v_call: TRBV29-1
cdr3_length: 15